The 16 T cell receptor beta chains below come from one sample, sequenced in a study of cytomegalovirus exposure and HLA in healthy donors. A multiplex PCR was run with 60 Vbeta primers and 13 Jbeta primers. The method was immunoSEQ multiplex PCR; TCRdb's version includes in-frame clones alone and lacks a portion of them. Of some 150,000 clones listed, about 81% are singletons. Material for sequencing was PBMCs. The receptors shown here come from a woman aged 45-60 years in good health and CMV-seropositive.

The chain uses TRBV6-6 and TRBJ2-1; TRBD2 agrees at 7 bases. Unmatched junction bases numbered 2, after V lost 2 bases and J lost 7 bases. This CDR3 spans 13 amino acids. Germline CDR1 is MNHNY and CDR2 is SVGAGI (reference sequence). CDR3 coding DNA: TGTGCCAGCAGTTACGGGCGGGGGAATGAGCAGTTCTTC. Its protein is CASSYGRGNEQFF.

The J gene is TRBJ2-7, the V gene TRBV2, with TRBD1 identical over 10 bases. This CDR3 comprises 16 residues. V gave up 7 bases and J gave up 2 bases; unmatched junction bases: 11. In germline, CDR1 is SNHLY, CDR2 FYNNEI. In nucleotides, the CDR3 is TGTGCCAGCACAGACAGGGGGCCCCCCTCGGCCTACGAGCAGTACTTC. Amino acids: CASTDRGPPSAYEQYF.

The chain employs TRBV5-1 and TRBJ2-2; the D gene is possibly TRBD2 (5 bases). Germline lookup yields CDR1 SGHRS and CDR2 YFSETQ. The CDR3 has 15 residues. Trimming pared 4 bases from V and 8 bases from J, leaving 18 bases between. The CDR3 DNA reads TGCGCCAGCAGCGACCCGGGGAATTCGGCAGGGGAGCTGTTTTTT. This encodes CASSDPGNSAGELFF.

The chain links TRBV2 to TRBJ1-1; perhaps TRBD1 as D (5 bases). CDR1 is SNHLY and CDR2 is FYNNEI in the germline V gene. There are 14 residues in the CDR3. Trimming removed 4 bases from V and 5 bases from J, with 14 bases in between. CDR3 coding DNA: TGTGCCAGCAGTGCGCAGGGAAGGTCGACTGAAGCTTTCTTT. Protein product: CASSAQGRSTEAFF.

This clone was recorded a few times. The chain couples TRBV29-1 to TRBJ1-2; D is perhaps TRBD1 (5 bases). Germline V gene data show CDR1 as SQVTM and CDR2 as ANQGSEA. Trimming cost V 0 bases and J 4 bases, with 12 bases left between them. This CDR3 contains 14 residues. CDR3 sequence: CSVEDGTRGYGYTF. As DNA, the CDR3 is TGCAGCGTTGAAGATGGGACTCGAGGCTATGGCTACACCTTC.

The chain is built from TRBV2 and TRBJ1-1; possibly TRBD1 for D (5 bases). CDR3 length equals 11 residues. V lost 8 bases and J 5 bases, leaving 9 bases between the germline ends. Germline CDR1 and CDR2: SNHLY and FYNNEI. This chain's CDR3 is CASGGETEAFF. DNA for the CDR3: TGTGCCAGCGGGGGGGAAACTGAAGCTTTCTTT.

CDR3 bases: TGTGCCAGCAGCGGCCGGGACAGCGCTAATGAAAAACTGTTTTTT. Translation gives CASSGRDSANEKLFF. This chain connects TRBV7-8 to TRBJ1-4; 7 bases are shared with TRBD1. Germline CDR1 and CDR2: SGHVS and FQNEAQ. The CDR3 loop spans 15 amino acids. J was trimmed by 3 bases and V by 5 bases; bases with no gene match: 6.

The chain carries TRBV5-4 and TRBJ2-7, with 16 positions matching TRBD2. CDR1 and CDR2 from the germline V gene are SGHNT and YYREEE (reference sequence). This CDR3 is built from 19 residues. With V trimmed by 4 bases and J by 4 bases, 14 bases remained unmatched. The CDR3 reads CASSRSGTSGGAYMYEQYF. The CDR3 DNA follows: TGTGCCAGCAGCAGGTCCGGGACTAGCGGGGGGGCTTATATGTACGAGCAGTACTTC.

The chain combines TRBV7-2 with TRBJ1-6; the D gene is possibly TRBD1 (5 bases). The CDR3 contains 16 residues. Per germline, CDR1 SGHTA and CDR2 FQGNSA. Trimming took 3 bases from V and 0 from J, leaving 9 bases between them. CDR3 in amino acids: CASSFRQSSYNSPLHF. The CDR3 DNA reads TGTGCCAGCAGCTTCCGACAGAGCTCCTATAATTCACCCCTCCACTTT.

This clone has only a few counts. J is TRBJ2-1 and V is TRBV28, with 9 bases identical to TRBD1. The CDR3 is 19 amino acids. From germline, CDR1 is MDHEN and CDR2 SYDVKM. V lost 6 bases to trimming and J lost 4 bases; unmatched junction nucleotides: 19. In nucleotides, the CDR3 is TGTGCCAGCAGATTACGGAGGGGCGGATCGGGACAGGGATACAATGAGCAGTTCTTC. Amino acid sequence: CASRLRRGGSGQGYNEQFF.

This chain links TRBV7-9 with TRBJ2-7; the D gene is possibly TRBD2 (5 bases). Per germline, CDR1 SEHNR and CDR2 FQNEAQ (reference sequence). V dropped 1 base and J dropped 3 bases, with 13 bases sitting between them. The CDR3 contains 15 residues. The CDR3 DNA sequence: TGTGCCAGCAGCTTAGGCTTTGGCGGGCTCTACGAGCAGTACTTC. This gives the protein CASSLGFGGLYEQYF.

The J gene is TRBJ1-1, the V gene TRBV9, with D perhaps matching TRBD1 (5 bases). Looked up from germline, CDR1 is SGDLS and CDR2 is YYNGEE. Trimming removed 2 bases at V and 5 bases at J, with 13 bases between. This CDR3 spans 14 amino acids. CDR3 coding DNA: TGTGCCAGCAGCGTGCGGGGCGCTGTAACTGAAGCTTTCTTT. Its protein is CASSVRGAVTEAFF. Variable domain in full (rest from reference TRBV9 and TRBJ1-1): DSGVTQTPKHLITATGQRVTLRCSPRSGDLSVYWYQQSLDQGLQFLIQYYNGEERAKGNILERFSAQQFPDLHSELNLSSLELGDSALYFCASSVRGAVTEAFFGQGTRLTVV.

This clone was picked up a small number of times. The chain has TRBV18 and TRBJ2-1, with D possibly TRBD2 on 6 matching bases. V was cut by 8 bases and J by 4 bases, with 12 bases left in between. CDR1 and CDR2 (germline): KGHSH, LQKENI. This CDR3 is 13 amino acids long. CDR3 in amino acids: CASRGSVYNEQFF. The CDR3 bases are TGTGCCAGCCGGGGGAGTGTGTACAATGAGCAGTTCTTC.

V and J are TRBV19 and TRBJ2-7; 9 nucleotides align to TRBD1. The germline V gene encodes CDR1 LNHDA and CDR2 SQIVND (reference sequence). The trim removed 6 bases at V and 1 base at J, leaving 7 bases unmatched. The CDR3 has 15 residues. This CDR3 is CASRRGQGVSYEQYF. In DNA, the CDR3 is TGTGCCAGTAGAAGGGGACAGGGTGTTTCCTACGAGCAGTACTTC.

The genes are TRBV6-1 and TRBJ2-1, with TRBD2 identical over 10 bases. From germline, CDR1 is MNHNS and CDR2 SASEGT. The CDR3 is made up of 18 amino acids. V shed 3 bases and J 0 bases; nucleotides not matched to a gene: 8. CDR3 sequence: CASSDLAGELGSYNEQFF. Here the CDR3 DNA reads TGTGCCAGCAGTGATCTAGCGGGAGAACTCGGCTCCTACAATGAGCAGTTCTTC.

This rearrangement joins TRBV11-2 to TRBJ2-3; 9 positions agree with TRBD2. The CDR3 is 16 residues long. Unmatched junction bases numbered 6, after V lost 3 bases and J lost 2 bases. Per germline, CDR1 SGHAT and CDR2 FQNNGV. CDR3 DNA sequence: TGTGCCAGCAGCTTCGGGGCGGGAGGGGTCACAGATACGCAGTATTTT. Its protein is CASSFGAGGVTDTQYF.